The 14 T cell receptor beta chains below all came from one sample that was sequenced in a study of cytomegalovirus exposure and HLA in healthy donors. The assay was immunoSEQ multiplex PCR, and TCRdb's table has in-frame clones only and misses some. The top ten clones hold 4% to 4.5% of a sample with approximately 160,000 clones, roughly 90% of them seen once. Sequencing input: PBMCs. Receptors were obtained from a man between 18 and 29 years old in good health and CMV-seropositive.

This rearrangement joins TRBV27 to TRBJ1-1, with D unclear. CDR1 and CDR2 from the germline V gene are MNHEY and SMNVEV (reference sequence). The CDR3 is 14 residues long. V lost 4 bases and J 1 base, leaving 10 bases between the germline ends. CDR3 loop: CASSWAGKNTEAFF. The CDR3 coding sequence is TGTGCCAGCAGTTGGGCGGGGAAGAACACTGAAGCTTTCTTT.

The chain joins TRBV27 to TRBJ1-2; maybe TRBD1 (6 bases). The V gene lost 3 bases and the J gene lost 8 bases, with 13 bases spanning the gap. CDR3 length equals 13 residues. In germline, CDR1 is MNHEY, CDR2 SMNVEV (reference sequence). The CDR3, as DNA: TGTGCCAGCAGTTTCTTGGGGGCAGGGGGCTACACCTTC. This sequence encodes CASSFLGAGGYTF.

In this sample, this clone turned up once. The CDR3, as DNA: TGTGCCAGTAGTATGTGGACAGGGGGTACCGGGGAGCTGTTTTTT. Its translation: CASSMWTGGTGELFF. This chain connects TRBV19 to TRBJ2-2, with 10 nucleotides matching TRBD1. V lost 3 bases to trimming and J lost 5 bases; unmatched junction nucleotides: 3. The CDR3 extends over 15 amino acids. Germline assignment: CDR1 LNHDA and CDR2 SQIVND (reference sequence).

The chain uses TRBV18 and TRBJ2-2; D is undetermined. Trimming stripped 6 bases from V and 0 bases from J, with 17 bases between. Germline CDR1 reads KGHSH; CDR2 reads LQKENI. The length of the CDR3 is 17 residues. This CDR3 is CASSTMSAVANTGELFF. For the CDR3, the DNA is TGTGCCAGCTCCACCATGTCCGCGGTAGCGAACACCGGGGAGCTGTTTTTT.

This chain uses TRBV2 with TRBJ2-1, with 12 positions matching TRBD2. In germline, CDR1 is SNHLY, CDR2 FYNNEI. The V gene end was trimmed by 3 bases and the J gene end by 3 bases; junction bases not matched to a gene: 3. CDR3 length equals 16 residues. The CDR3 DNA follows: TGTGCCAGCAGTGAGACTAGCGGGAGCCACTACAATGAGCAGTTCTTC. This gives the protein CASSETSGSHYNEQFF.

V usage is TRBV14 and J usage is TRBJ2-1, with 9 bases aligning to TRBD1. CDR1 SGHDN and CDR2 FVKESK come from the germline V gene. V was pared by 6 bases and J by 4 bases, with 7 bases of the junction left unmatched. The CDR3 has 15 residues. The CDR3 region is CASRAGTGRYNEQFF. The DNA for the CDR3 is TGTGCCAGCAGGGCCGGGACAGGGAGGTACAATGAGCAGTTCTTC.

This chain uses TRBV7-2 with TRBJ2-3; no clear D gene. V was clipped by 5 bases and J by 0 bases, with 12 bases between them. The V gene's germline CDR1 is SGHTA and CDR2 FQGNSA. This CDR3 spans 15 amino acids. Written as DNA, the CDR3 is TGTGCCAGCAGCCCCGTATTATTTAGCACAGATACGCAGTATTTT. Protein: CASSPVLFSTDTQYF.

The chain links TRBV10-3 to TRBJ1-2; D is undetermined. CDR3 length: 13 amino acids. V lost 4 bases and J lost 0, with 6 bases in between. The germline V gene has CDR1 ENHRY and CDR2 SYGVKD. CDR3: CAISGDSNYGYTF. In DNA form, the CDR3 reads TGTGCCATCAGTGGAGACTCTAACTATGGCTACACCTTC.

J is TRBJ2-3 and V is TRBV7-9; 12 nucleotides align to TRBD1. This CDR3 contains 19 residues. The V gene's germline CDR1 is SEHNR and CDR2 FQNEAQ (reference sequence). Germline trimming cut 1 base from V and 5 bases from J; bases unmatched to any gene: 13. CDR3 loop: CASSLDFQKGTGGRDTQYF. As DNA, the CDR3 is TGTGCCAGCAGCTTAGATTTCCAAAAAGGGACAGGGGGCAGAGATACGCAGTATTTT.

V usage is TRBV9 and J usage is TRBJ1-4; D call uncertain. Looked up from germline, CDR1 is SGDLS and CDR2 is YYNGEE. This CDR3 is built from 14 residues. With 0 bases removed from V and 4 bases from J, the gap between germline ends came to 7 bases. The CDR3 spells CASSVGLSNEKLFF. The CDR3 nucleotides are TGTGCCAGCAGCGTAGGACTGAGTAATGAAAAACTGTTTTTT. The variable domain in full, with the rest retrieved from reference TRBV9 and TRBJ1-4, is DSGVTQTPKHLITATGQRVTLRCSPRSGDLSVYWYQQSLDQGLQFLIQYYNGEERAKGNILERFSAQQFPDLHSELNLSSLELGDSALYFCASSVGLSNEKLFFGSGTQLSVL.

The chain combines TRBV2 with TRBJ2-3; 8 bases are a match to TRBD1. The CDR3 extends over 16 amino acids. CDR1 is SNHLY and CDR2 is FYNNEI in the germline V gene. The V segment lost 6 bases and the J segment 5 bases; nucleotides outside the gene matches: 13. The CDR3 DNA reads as TGTGCCAGCAGGGACCCAGGGGGCCAGCTTGAAGATACGCAGTATTTT. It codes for CASRDPGGQLEDTQYF.

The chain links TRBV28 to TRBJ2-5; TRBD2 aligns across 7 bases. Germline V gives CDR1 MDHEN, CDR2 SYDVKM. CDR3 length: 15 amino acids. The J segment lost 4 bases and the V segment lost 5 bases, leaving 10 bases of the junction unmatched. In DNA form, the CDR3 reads TGTGCCAGCAGTAGGGAGGGCCATTACCGAGAGACCCAGTACTTC. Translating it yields CASSREGHYRETQYF.

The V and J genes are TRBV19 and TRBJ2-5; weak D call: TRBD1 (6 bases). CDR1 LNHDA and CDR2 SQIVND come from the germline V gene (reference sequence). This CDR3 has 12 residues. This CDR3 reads CSTRDQGETQYF. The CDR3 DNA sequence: TGTTCAACCAGGGATCAGGGGGAGACCCAGTACTTC. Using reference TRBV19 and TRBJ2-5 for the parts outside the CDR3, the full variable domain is DGGITQSPKYLFRKEGQNVTLSCEQNLNHDAMYWYRQDPGQGLRLIYYSQIVNDFQKGDIAEGYSVSREKKESFPLTVTSAQKNPTAFYLCSTRDQGETQYFGPGTRLLVL.

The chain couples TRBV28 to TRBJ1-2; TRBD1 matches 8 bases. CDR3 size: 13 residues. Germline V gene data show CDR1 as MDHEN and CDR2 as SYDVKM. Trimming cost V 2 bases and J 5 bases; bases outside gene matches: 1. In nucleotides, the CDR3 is TGTGCCAGCAGTTTAAGACAGGGGTATGGCTACACCTTC. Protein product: CASSLRQGYGYTF.